One sample yielded the 14 T cell receptor beta chains listed below, sequenced in a study of T cell responses to AZD1222 COVID-19 vaccine. The method was immunoSEQ multiplex PCR; TCRdb's version includes in-frame clones alone and lacks a portion of them. The sample carries about 94,000 clones, about 85% recorded once. The specimen was peripheral blood, collected 28 days after the second AZD1222 dose. These receptors all come from an adult who received the AZD1222 COVID-19 vaccine.

About this clone: Other DNA sequences in the same sample also yield this CDR3. The gene calls are TRBV5-1 and TRBJ2-7; 9 positions match TRBD1. V was pared by 0 bases and J by 6 bases, with 1 base of the junction left unmatched. CDR3 size: 13 residues. Germline assignment: CDR1 SGHRS and CDR2 YFSETQ. Here the CDR3 DNA reads TGCGCCAGCAGCTTGGGACAGGGGGGCGAGCAGTACTTC. This sequence encodes CASSLGQGGEQYF.

The V gene is TRBV15, the J gene TRBJ1-1; 9 bases line up with TRBD1. CDR3 length equals 16 residues. Germline CDR1 LNHNV, CDR2 YYDKDF (reference sequence). V lost 0 bases, J lost 7 bases, and 9 bases stayed unmatched. This chain's CDR3 is CATSRDLAQGAIEAFF. CDR3 in DNA: TGTGCCACCAGCAGAGATCTGGCACAGGGGGCTATTGAAGCTTTCTTT.

This chain connects TRBV15 to TRBJ2-7, with TRBD1 identical over 8 bases. The V gene end was trimmed by 3 bases and the J gene end by 5 bases; junction bases not matched to a gene: 12. Germline CDR1 LNHNV, CDR2 YYDKDF (reference sequence). The length of the CDR3 is 16 residues. The CDR3 sequence: CATSSQTTGEVDEQYF. CDR3 coding DNA: TGTGCCACCAGCAGCCAAACGACAGGGGAGGTGGACGAGCAGTACTTC.

The V and J genes are TRBV18 and TRBJ2-2; D is unresolved. This CDR3 is 14 amino acids long. Germline lookup yields CDR1 KGHSH and CDR2 LQKENI. Trimming shortened V by 0 bases and J by 2 bases, and 4 bases separated the two germline ends. This CDR3 is CASSPPKNTGELFF. The CDR3 nucleotides read TGTGCCAGCTCACCACCGAAAAACACCGGGGAGCTGTTTTTT.

The chain uses TRBV6-2 or TRBV6-3 and TRBJ2-2; D is possibly TRBD1 (6 bases). V was cut by 4 bases and J by 0 bases, with 9 bases left in between. Looked up from germline, CDR1 is MNHEY and CDR2 is SVGEGT. The CDR3 is 15 amino acids. The CDR3 DNA reads as TGTGCCAGCAGTTGGACAGCTTCGAACACCGGGGAGCTGTTTTTT. It yields the protein CASSWTASNTGELFF.

The chain combines TRBV19 with TRBJ1-5; 8 bases are shared with TRBD1. In germline, CDR1 is LNHDA, CDR2 SQIVND (reference sequence). The CDR3 length is 15 residues. J gave up 4 bases and V 3 bases, and 5 bases lay outside the gene matches. CDR3: CASSIQGAGNQPQHF. Here the CDR3 DNA reads TGTGCCAGTAGTATCCAGGGGGCTGGTAATCAGCCCCAGCATTTT.

This chain uses TRBV19 with TRBJ1-4, with D possibly matching TRBD1 (6 bases). The CDR3 spans 19 residues. Germline lookup yields CDR1 LNHDA and CDR2 SQIVND (reference sequence). The ends were cut back, 5 bases at V and 7 bases at J, with 29 bases in the middle. In DNA form, the CDR3 reads TGTGCCAGTAGTCGTACCCGGACAGCTTCACAGAATCAACGTGAAAAACTGTTTTTT. Translation gives CASSRTRTASQNQREKLFF.

The V and J genes are TRBV27 and TRBJ2-7; 8 nucleotides match TRBD1. CDR3 length equals 14 residues. Trimming removed 6 bases from V and 4 bases from J; junction bases left unmatched: 8. CDR1 and CDR2 from the germline V gene are MNHEY and SMNVEV (reference sequence). CDR3 in DNA: TGTGCCAGCAGGCCGGGACAGGTACGGTACGAGCAGTACTTC. This encodes CASRPGQVRYEQYF.

J is TRBJ1-1 and V is TRBV29-1; the D is unclear. The CDR3 length is 11 residues. V was trimmed by 5 bases and J by 0 bases, leaving 4 bases between them. Germline V gene sequence: CDR1 SQVTM, CDR2 ANQGSEA. Written as DNA, the CDR3 is TGCAGCGTTTTAGTGAACACTGAAGCTTTCTTT. The encoded protein is CSVLVNTEAFF. Complete variable domain (other parts from reference TRBV29-1 and TRBJ1-1): SAVISQKPSRDICQRGTSLTIQCQVDSQVTMMFWYRQQPGQSLTLIATANQGSEATYESGFVIDKFPISRPNLTFSTLTVSNMSPEDSSIYLCSVLVNTEAFFGQGTRLTVV.

The V call is TRBV27, the J call TRBJ1-1; no definite D call. Germline CDR1 is MNHEY and CDR2 is SMNVEV (reference sequence). The V gene lost 6 bases and the J gene lost 3 bases, with 8 bases spanning the gap. The CDR3 is made up of 12 amino acids. The CDR3 DNA reads as TGTGCCAGCAGATCGCAGTACACTGAAGCTTTCTTT. It translates to CASRSQYTEAFF.

The chain links TRBV14 to TRBJ2-6; a weak D match, TRBD2 (6 bases). Germline CDR1 reads SGHDN; CDR2 reads FVKESK. This CDR3 is 23 amino acids long. V gave up 0 bases and J gave up 0 bases, with 27 bases separating them. The CDR3 is CASSQEWEERSLLPFSGANVLTF. As DNA, the CDR3 is TGTGCCAGCAGCCAAGAGTGGGAGGAGAGGAGCCTTCTACCCTTCTCTGGGGCCAACGTCCTGACTTTC.

The V and J genes are TRBV7-2 and TRBJ2-2; TRBD1 aligns across 7 bases. Germline loops: CDR1 SGHTA, CDR2 FQGNSA. Unmatched junction bases numbered 7, after V lost 6 bases and J lost 0 bases. The length of the CDR3 is 16 residues. The CDR3 DNA reads TGTGCCAGCAGTCCCGACAGGGTCGCGAACACCGGGGAGCTGTTTTTT. It specifies CASSPDRVANTGELFF.

This chain connects TRBV12-3 or TRBV12-4 to TRBJ2-3; D unresolved. Deletions cut 2 bases from V and 2 bases from J, with 5 bases between. The CDR3 is 13 residues long. CDR3 in amino acids: CASSLSNTDTQYF. CDR3 sequence (DNA): TGTGCCAGCAGTTTATCAAACACAGATACGCAGTATTTT.

The chain uses TRBV20-1 and TRBJ2-1, with a tentative D call TRBD1 (6 bases). Germline CDR1 DFQATT, CDR2 SNEGSKA (reference sequence). Trimming cost V 3 bases and J 8 bases, with 17 bases left between them. The CDR3 has 14 amino acids. The CDR3 sequence: CSASQDRGLHEQFF. The CDR3 bases are TGCAGTGCTAGTCAGGACAGAGGGTTACATGAGCAGTTCTTC.